This T cell receptor beta chain was found in a study of CD8+ T cells in alopecia areata. Study results and caveats: Clonality in lesional scalp, especially alopecia totalis/universalis, exceeded that of normal scalp.

Sorting of pooled cutaneous lymph node cells was based on CD4, CD8alpha, NKG2D, NKG2ACE and other markers. Trimming at V came to 6 bases and at J to 1 base, leaving 4 bases not matched to a gene. Per the germline V gene, CDR1 is NNHDY and CDR2 is SYVADS. The CDR3 totals 16 residues. As concerns this clone: The target antigen is unknown. The genes are named according to mouse. The CDR3 is cut off 4 residues early in the read; its end comes from the germline J gene.

cDNA reverse transcribed from extracted RNA served as the sequencing template. Assay: immunoSEQ multiplex PCR; the TCRdb copy retains only in-frame clones and omits some. The data show about 300,000 clones, with none appearing a single time. Material for sequencing was CD4+ T cells sorted from a lymph node. This clonotype was sampled from a C3H/HeJ mouse with alopecia areata. For this mouse line, the MHC haplotype is H2-k. V is TRBV13-3 and J is TRBJ2-1, with 13 bases fitting TRBD2. Incomplete CDR3 DNA: TGTGCCAGCACGGACTGGGGGGGCGAGAACTATGCT. Protein product: CASTDWGGENYA. The whole CDR3 protein is CASTDWGGENYAEQFF.